The clone carrying this T cell receptor beta chain was counted a few times. The record originates from a study of blood T cell repertoires in COVID-19. Study at large: The United States, Italy and Spain supplied acute and convalescent COVID-19 samples.

In the source study's methods: Reference gene primers were amplified, and this amplification served to estimate nucleated cell counts. Clones were read by immunoSEQ multiplex PCR, and TCRdb kept only the in-frame ones, dropping some. The D gene and trimming were derived from the DNA, and the V and J assignments and clone size from that table. The sample includes 90,000 to 120,000 clones, about 80% seen only once; the top ten take roughly 3.4%. V was pared by 8 bases and J by 4 bases, with 11 bases between. This CDR3 region has 12 residues. The TCR was taken from a woman aged 80 or over with active or convalescent COVID-19. J is TRBJ1-1 and V is TRBV12-3 or TRBV12-4; D might be TRBD1 (6 bases). Sequenced material: peripheral blood. CDR3 coding DNA: TGTGCCAGCTGGGGGCGCGTCACTGAAGCTTTCTTT. This codes for CASWGRVTEAFF.